This TCR beta chain was identified in a study of molecular identifiers for immune sequencing clone quantification. Whole-study findings and limits: Jurkat TCR RNA spiked in from one cell (amid over 850,000 naive cells) was reportedly detectable. Clones above 20 RNA copies held over 97% of effector molecules, under 1% in naive cells.

The use of previously described methods and listed TCR primers produced the bulk TCR libraries. TCRdb recomputed calls from the PCR reads with MiXCR, one row per CDR3 protein. The sample contains about 640,000 distinct CDR3 sequences, around 20% of which appear only once. V gave up 5 bases and J gave up 4 bases, with 14 bases separating them. From germline, CDR1 is LNHDA and CDR2 SQIVND (reference sequence). This CDR3 spans 14 amino acids. This clonotype was picked up many times. The target antigen is unknown. The sequenced material came from naive CD8+ T cells from blood, with Jurkat cell RNA spiked in. Indicated subset: FACS-sorted CD8+CD4-CCR7+CD45RA+ naive T cells. This rearrangement joins TRBV19 to TRBJ1-1; no clear D gene. The TCR originated in a human donor in good health. Some libraries in this study had Jurkat cell RNA spiked in. The CDR3 region has the DNA TGTGCCAGTAGTGCCGCTCTGGTGGGCACTGAAGCTTTCTTT. Translating gives CASSAALVGTEAFF.